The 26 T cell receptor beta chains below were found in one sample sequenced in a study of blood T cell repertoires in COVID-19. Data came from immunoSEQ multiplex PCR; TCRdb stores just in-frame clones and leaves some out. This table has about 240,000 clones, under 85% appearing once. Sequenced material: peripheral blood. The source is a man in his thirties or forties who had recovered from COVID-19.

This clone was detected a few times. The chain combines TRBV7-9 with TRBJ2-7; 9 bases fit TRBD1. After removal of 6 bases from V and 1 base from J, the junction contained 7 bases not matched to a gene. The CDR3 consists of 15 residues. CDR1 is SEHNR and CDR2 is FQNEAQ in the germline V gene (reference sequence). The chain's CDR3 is CASSPGTGWSYEQYF. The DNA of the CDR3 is TGTGCCAGCAGTCCCGGGACAGGGTGGTCCTACGAGCAGTACTTC.

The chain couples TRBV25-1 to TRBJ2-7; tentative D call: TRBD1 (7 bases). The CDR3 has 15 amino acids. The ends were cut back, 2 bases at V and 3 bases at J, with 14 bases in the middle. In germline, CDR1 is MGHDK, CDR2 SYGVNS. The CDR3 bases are TGTGCCAGCAGTGAAAGCCAGGGGGGATTCTACGAGCAGTACTTC. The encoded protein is CASSESQGGFYEQYF.

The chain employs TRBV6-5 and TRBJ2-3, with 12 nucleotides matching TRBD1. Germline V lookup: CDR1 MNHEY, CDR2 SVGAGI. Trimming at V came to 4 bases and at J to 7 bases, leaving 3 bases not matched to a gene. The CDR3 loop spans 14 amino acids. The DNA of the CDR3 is TGTGCCAGCAGTTGGGGACAGGGGGCGTATACGCAGTATTTT. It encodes CASSWGQGAYTQYF.

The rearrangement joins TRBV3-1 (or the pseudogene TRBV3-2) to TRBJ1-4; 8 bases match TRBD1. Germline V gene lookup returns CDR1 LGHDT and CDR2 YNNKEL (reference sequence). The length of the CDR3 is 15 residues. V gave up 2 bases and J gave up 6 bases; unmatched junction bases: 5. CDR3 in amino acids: CASSQSGTGHEKLFF. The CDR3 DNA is TGTGCCAGCAGCCAAAGCGGGACAGGCCATGAAAAACTGTTTTTT.

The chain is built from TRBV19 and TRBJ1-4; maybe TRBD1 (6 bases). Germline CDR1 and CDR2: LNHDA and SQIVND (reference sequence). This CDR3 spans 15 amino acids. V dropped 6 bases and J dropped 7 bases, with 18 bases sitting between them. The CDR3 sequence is CASSRDTSFSEKLFF. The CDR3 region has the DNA TGTGCCAGTAGCCGGGACACCTCGTTCTCTGAAAAACTGTTTTTT.

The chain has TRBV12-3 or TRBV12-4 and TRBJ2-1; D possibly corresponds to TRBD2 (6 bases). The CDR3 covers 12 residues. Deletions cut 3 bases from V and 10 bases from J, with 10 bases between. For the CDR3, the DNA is TGTGCCAGCAGTTTTGGGCGGGGAGAGCAGTTCTTC. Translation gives CASSFGRGEQFF.

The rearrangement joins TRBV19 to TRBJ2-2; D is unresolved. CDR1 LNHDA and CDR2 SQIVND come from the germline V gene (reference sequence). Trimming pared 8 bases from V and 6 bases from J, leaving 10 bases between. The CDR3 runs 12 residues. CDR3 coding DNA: TGTGCCAGTTCCAAATTTTCCGGGGAGCTGTTTTTT. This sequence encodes CASSKFSGELFF.

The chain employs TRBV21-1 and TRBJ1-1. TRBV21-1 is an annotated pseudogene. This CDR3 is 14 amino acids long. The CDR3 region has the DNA TGTGCCAGCAGCACGTACGGGGGGAACACTGAAGCTTTCTTT. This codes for CASSTYGGNTEAFF.

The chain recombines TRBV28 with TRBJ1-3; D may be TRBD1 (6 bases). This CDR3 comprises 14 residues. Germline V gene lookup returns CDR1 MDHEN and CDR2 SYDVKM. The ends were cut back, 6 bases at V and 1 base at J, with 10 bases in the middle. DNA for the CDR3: TGTGCCAGCAGCTCCGGGACATCTGGAAACACCATATATTTT. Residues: CASSSGTSGNTIYF.

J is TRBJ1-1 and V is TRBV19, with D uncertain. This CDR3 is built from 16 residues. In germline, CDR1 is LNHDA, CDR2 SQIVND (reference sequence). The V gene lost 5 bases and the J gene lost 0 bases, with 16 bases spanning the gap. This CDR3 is CASSPAAAVMNTEAFF. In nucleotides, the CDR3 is TGTGCCAGTAGTCCGGCGGCGGCAGTCATGAACACTGAAGCTTTCTTT.

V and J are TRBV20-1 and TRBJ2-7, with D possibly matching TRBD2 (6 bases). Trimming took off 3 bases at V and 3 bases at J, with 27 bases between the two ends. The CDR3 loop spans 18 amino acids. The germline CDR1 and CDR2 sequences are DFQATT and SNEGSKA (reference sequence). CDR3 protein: CSASMEEGPPPGYYEQYF. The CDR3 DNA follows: TGCAGTGCTAGTATGGAGGAGGGTCCACCGCCGGGCTACTACGAGCAGTACTTC.

The CDR3 DNA follows: TGTGCTAGTGGAACGGACAGGGCGAGGGCTTTCTTT. Encoded protein: CASGTDRARAFF. The chain employs TRBV12-5 and TRBJ1-1; 8 bases map to TRBD1. Germline CDR1 is LGHNT and CDR2 is FRNRAP. Trimming removed 6 bases from V and 11 bases from J; junction bases left unmatched: 8. This CDR3 is 12 amino acids long.

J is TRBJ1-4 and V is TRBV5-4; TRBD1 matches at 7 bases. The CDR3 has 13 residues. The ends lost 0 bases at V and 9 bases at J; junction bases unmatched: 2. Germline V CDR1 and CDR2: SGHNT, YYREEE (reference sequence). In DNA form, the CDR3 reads TGTGCCAGCAGCTTGGAGACAGGGCAAAAACTGTTTTTT. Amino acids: CASSLETGQKLFF.

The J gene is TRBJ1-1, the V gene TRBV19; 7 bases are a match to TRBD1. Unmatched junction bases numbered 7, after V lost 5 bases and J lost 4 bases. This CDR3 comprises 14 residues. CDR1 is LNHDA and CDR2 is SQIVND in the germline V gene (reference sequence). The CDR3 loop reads CASSDTGAGTEAFF. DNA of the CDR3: TGTGCCAGTAGTGATACAGGGGCGGGCACTGAAGCTTTCTTT.

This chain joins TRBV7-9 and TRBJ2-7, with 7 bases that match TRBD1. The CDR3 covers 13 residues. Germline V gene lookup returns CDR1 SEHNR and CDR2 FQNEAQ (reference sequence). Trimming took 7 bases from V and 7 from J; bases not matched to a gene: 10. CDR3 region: CASKATGEGEQYV. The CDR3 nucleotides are TGTGCCAGCAAGGCAACAGGGGAAGGAGAGCAGTACGTC.

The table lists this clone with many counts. CDR3 residues: CASRSRTGGTGELFF. The CDR3 nucleotides read TGTGCCAGCAGAAGTCGGACAGGGGGTACCGGGGAGCTGTTTTTT. The gene calls are TRBV6-5 and TRBJ2-2; 10 nucleotides line up with TRBD1. J was trimmed by 5 bases and V by 6 bases; bases with no gene match: 6. CDR1 and CDR2 from the germline V gene are MNHEY and SVGAGI. There are 15 residues in the CDR3.

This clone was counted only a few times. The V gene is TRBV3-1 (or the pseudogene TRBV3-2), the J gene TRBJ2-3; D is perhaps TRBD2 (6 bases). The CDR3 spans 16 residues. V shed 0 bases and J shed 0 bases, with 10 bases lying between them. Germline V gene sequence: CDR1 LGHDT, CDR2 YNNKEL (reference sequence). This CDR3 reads CASSQEWRGSTDTQYF. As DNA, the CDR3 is TGTGCCAGCAGCCAAGAATGGCGGGGAAGCACAGATACGCAGTATTTT.

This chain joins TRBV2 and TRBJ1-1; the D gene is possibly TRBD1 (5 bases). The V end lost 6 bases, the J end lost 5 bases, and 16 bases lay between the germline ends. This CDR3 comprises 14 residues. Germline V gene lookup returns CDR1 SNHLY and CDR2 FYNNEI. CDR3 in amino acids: CASRTQAGRTEAFF. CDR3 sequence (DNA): TGTGCCAGCAGGACTCAGGCAGGGCGGACTGAAGCTTTCTTT.

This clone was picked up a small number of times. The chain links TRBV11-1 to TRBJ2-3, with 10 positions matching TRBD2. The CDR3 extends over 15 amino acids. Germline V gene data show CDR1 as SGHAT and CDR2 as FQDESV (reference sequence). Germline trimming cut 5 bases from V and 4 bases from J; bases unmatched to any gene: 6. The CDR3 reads CASSQAGGRSDTQYF. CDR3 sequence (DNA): TGTGCCAGCAGCCAAGCGGGGGGGCGTTCAGATACGCAGTATTTT.

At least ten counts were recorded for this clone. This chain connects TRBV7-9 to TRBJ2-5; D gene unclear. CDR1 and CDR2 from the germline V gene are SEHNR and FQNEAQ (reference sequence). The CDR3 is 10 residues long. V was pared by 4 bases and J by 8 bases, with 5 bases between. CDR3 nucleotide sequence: TGTGCCAGCAGCTCAGGCACCCAGTACTTC. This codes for CASSSGTQYF.

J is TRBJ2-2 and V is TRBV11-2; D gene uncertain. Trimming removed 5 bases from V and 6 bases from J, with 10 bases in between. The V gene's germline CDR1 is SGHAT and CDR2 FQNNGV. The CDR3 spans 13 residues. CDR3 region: CASSPRVAGELFF. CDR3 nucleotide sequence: TGTGCCAGCAGCCCGCGAGTAGCCGGGGAGCTGTTTTTT.

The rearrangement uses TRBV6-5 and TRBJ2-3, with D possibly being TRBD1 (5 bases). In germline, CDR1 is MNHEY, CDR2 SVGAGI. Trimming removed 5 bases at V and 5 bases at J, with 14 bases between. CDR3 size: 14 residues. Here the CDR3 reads CASSKSLRVDTQYF. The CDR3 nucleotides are TGTGCCAGCAGTAAATCCCTCAGGGTAGATACGCAGTATTTT.

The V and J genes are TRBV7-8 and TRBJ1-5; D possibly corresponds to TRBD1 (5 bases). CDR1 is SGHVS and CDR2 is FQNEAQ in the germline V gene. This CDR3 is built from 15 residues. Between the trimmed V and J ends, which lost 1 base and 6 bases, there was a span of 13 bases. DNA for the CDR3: TGTGCCAGCAGCTTAGACTACAGGACAAGTCAGCCCCAGCATTTT. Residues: CASSLDYRTSQPQHF.

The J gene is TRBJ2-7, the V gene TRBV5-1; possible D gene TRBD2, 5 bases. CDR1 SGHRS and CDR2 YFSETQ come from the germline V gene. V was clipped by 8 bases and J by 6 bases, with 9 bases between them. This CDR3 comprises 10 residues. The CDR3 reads CARDLAEQYV. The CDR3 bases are TGCGCCAGAGATCTAGCCGAGCAGTACGTC.

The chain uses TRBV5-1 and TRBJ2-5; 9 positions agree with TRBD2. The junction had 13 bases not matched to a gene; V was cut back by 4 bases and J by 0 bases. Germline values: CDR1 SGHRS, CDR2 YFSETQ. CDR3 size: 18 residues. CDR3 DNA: TGCGCCAGCAGCCGACAAACCGGGACTAGCTACTACCAAGAGACCCAGTACTTC. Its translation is CASSRQTGTSYYQETQYF.

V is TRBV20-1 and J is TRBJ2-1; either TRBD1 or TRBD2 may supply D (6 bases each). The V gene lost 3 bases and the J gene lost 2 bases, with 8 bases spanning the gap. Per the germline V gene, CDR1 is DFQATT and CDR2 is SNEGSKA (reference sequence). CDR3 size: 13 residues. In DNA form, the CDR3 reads TGCAGTGCTAGTGGGGGGCCCTACAATGAGCAGTTCTTC. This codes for CSASGGPYNEQFF.